One sample yielded the 2 T cell receptor beta chains listed below, sequenced in a study of blood T cell repertoires in COVID-19 (dated by TCRdb to the early 2020s). The library was built by means of the immunoSEQ multiplex PCR assay. Entries here come from immuneACCESS through TCRdb and include only in-frame sequences with V and J called. Some clones fail to appear in such tables; in the studies checked, an unresolved V gene covers under half of the shortfall, and the cause of the remainder is unknown. Within this sample are some 260,000 clones, with approximately 79% of them counted one time only. Approximately 4% of the sample belongs to the ten largest clones. The sample was peripheral blood. The origin of the receptors is a woman aged 40 to 50 with active or convalescent COVID-19.

The V gene is TRBV9, the J gene TRBJ1-1; 9 nucleotides line up with TRBD1. The CDR3 sequence is 14 residues long. V trimming: 2 bases; J trimming: 4 bases; junction bases outside the gene matches: 3. Per the germline V gene, CDR1 is SGDLS and CDR2 is YYNGEE. CDR3 coding DNA: TGTGCCAGCAGCGTGACAGGGGGGGTCACTGAAGCTTTCTTT. It translates to CASSVTGGVTEAFF.

This chain uses TRBV10-2 with TRBJ1-2; no reliable D call. V was pared by 3 bases and J by 1 base, with 6 bases between. Germline V gene data show CDR1 as WSHSY and CDR2 as SAAADI. The CDR3 extends over 13 amino acids. The CDR3 nucleotides read TGCGCCAGCAGTGAAGGACTTAACTATGGCTACACCTTC. Translating it yields CASSEGLNYGYTF.